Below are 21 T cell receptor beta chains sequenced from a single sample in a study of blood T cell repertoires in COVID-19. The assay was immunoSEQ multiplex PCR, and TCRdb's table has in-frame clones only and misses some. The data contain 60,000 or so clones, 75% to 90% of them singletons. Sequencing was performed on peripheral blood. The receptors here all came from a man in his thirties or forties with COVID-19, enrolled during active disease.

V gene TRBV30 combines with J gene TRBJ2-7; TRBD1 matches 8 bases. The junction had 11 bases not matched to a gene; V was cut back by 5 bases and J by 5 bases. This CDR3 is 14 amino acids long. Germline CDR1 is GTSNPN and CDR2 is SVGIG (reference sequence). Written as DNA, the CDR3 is TGTGCCTGGGAGCCGGACAGGGAAGGACACGAGCAGTACTTC. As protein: CAWEPDREGHEQYF.

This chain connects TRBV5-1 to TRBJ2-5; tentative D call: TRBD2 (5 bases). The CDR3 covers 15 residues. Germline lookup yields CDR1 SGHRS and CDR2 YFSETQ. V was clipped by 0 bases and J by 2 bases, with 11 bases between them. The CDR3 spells CASSLAGILQETQYF. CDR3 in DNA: TGCGCCAGCAGCTTGGCCGGGATACTACAAGAGACCCAGTACTTC.

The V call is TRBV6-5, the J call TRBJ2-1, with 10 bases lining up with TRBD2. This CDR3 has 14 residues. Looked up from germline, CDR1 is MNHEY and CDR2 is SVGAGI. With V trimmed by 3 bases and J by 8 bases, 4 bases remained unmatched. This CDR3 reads CASSYYLAGDEQFF. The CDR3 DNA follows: TGTGCCAGCAGTTATTACCTAGCGGGAGATGAGCAGTTCTTC.

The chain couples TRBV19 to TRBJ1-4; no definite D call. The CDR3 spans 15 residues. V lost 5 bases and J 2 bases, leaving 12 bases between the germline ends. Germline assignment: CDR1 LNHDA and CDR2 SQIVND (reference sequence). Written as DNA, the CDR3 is TGTGCCAGTAGTCCGGGGAGGGTCACTAATGAAAAACTGTTTTTT. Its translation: CASSPGRVTNEKLFF.

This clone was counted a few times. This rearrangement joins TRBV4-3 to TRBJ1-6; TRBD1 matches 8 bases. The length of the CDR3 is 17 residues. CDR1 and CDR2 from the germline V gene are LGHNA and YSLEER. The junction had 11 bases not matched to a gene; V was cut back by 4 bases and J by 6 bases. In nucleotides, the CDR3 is TGCGCCAGCAGCCTTTCCGGGACAGGAGCAGTTAATTCACCCCTCCACTTT. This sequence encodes CASSLSGTGAVNSPLHF.

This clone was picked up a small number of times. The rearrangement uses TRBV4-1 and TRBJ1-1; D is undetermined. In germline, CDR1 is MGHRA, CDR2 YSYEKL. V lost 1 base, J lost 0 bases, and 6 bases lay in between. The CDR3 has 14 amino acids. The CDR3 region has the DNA TGCGCCAGCAGCCAAGCAGGTGTGAACACTGAAGCTTTCTTT. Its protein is CASSQAGVNTEAFF.

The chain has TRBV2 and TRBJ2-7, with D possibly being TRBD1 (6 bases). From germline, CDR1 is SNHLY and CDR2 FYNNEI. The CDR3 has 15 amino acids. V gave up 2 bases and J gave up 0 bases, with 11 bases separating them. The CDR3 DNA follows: TGTGCCAGCAGTGAAAACCCCAGGGGCTCCTACGAGCAGTACTTC. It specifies CASSENPRGSYEQYF.

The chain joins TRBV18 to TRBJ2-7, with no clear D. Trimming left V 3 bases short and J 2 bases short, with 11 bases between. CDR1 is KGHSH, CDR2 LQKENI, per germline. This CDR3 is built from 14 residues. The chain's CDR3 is CASSPSRVAYEQYF. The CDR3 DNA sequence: TGTGCCAGCTCACCTTCCCGGGTAGCCTACGAGCAGTACTTC.

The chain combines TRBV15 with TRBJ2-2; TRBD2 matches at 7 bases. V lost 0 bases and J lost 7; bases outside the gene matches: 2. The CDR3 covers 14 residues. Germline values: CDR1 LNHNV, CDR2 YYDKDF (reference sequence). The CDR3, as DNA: TGTGCCACCAGCAGAGATTGGGAGGGCGGGGAGCTGTTTTTT. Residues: CATSRDWEGGELFF.

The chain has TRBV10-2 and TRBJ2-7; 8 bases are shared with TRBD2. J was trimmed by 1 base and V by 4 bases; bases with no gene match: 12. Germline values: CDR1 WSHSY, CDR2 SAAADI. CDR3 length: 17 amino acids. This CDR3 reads CASSGPRSAGASYEQYF. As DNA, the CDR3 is TGCGCCAGCAGTGGTCCGAGGTCAGCGGGAGCTTCCTACGAGCAGTACTTC.

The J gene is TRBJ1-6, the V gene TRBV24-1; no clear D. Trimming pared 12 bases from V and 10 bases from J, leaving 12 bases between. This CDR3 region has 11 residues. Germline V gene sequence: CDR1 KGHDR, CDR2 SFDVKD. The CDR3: CAPVGSSPLHF. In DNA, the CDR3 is TGTGCCCCCGTGGGGAGCTCACCCCTCCACTTT.

CDR3 amino acids: CATSVGSADTQYF. The CDR3 DNA reads as TGTGCCACCAGTGTAGGGAGCGCAGATACGCAGTATTTT. The chain couples TRBV24-1 to TRBJ2-3; D is possibly TRBD2 (5 bases). CDR1 and CDR2 (germline): KGHDR, SFDVKD. The CDR3 consists of 13 residues. Trimming cost V 5 bases and J 4 bases, with 9 bases left between them.

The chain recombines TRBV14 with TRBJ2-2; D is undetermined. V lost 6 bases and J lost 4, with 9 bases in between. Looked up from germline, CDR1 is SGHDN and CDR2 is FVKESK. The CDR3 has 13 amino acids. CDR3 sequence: CASSLQFTGELFF. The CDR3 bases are TGTGCCAGCAGTTTACAGTTCACCGGGGAGCTGTTTTTT.

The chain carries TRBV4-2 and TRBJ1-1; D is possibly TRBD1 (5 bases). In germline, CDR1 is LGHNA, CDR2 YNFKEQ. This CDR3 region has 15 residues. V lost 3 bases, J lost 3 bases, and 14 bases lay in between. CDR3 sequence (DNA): TGTGCCAGCAGCCACTCGACAGACTCTTACACTGAAGCTTTCTTT. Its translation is CASSHSTDSYTEAFF.

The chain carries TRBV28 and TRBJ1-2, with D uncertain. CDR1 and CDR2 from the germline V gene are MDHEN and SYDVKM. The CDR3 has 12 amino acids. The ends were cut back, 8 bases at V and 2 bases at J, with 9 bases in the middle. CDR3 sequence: CASLLRNYGYTF. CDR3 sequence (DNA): TGTGCCAGCCTGCTGAGGAACTATGGCTACACCTTC.

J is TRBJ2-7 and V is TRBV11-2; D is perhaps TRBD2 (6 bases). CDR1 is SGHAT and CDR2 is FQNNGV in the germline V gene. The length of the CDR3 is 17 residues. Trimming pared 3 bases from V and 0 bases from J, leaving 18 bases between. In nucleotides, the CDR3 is TGTGCCAGCAGCTTCCCTCTGGGAGGTATTAGCTCCTACGAGCAGTACTTC. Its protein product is CASSFPLGGISSYEQYF. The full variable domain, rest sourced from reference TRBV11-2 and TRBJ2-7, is EAGVAQSPRYKIIEKRQSVAFWCNPISGHATLYWYQQILGQGPKLLIQFQNNGVVDDSQLPKDRFSAERLKGVDSTLKIQPAKLEDSAVYLCASSFPLGGISSYEQYFGPGTRLTVT.

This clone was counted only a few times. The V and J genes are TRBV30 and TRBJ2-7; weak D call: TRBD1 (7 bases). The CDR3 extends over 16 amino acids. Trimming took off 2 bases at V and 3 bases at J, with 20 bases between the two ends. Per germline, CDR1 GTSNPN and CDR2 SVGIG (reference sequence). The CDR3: CAWSLSRTGGNYEQYF. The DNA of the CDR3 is TGTGCCTGGAGTCTTTCCCGGACAGGAGGGAACTACGAGCAGTACTTC.

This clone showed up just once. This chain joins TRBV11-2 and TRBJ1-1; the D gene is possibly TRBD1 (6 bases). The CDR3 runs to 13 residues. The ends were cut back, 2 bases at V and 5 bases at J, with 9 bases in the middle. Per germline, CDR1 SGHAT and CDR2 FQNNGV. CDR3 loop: CASSLQGRTEAFF. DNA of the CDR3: TGTGCCAGCAGCTTACAGGGGAGAACTGAAGCTTTCTTT.

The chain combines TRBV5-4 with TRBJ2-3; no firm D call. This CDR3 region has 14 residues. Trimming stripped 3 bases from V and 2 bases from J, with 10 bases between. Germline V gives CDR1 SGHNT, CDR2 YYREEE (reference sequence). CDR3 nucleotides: TGTGCCAGCAGCTCTGAGGTACACACAGATACGCAGTATTTT. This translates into CASSSEVHTDTQYF.

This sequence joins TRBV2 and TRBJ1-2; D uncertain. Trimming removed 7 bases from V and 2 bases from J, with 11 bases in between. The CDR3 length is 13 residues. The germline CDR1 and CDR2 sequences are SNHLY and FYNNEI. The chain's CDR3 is CASKLVRNYGYTF. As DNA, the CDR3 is TGTGCCAGCAAATTAGTCAGGAACTATGGCTACACCTTC.

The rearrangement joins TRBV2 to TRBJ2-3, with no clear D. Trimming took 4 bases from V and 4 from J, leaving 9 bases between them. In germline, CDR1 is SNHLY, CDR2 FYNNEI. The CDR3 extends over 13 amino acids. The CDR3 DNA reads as TGTGCCAGCAGTGCTGAGGTGGCAGATACGCAGTATTTT. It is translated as CASSAEVADTQYF.